These T cell receptor beta chains were read from a single sample in a study of blood T cell repertoires in COVID-19. Here immunoSEQ multiplex PCR was the method, and the copy in TCRdb shows in-frame clones only, minus some. The repertoire holds roughly 200,000 clones, with about 83% as singletons. Sequencing was carried out using peripheral blood. The receptors derive from a woman aged 25 to 39 with COVID-19, enrolled during active disease. Both conserved end residues are part of each CDR3. The D gene is left open where the match is weak. The size of a clone is reported for some rows only, either as once, few or many, or as a class for expanded clones.

- | TRBJ2-5 | TRBV7-2 | - | TGTGCCAGCAGCTCCTCGACTGAGACCCAGTACTTC | CASSSSTETQYF
- | TRBJ1-5 | TRBV19 | TRBD1 | TGTGCCAGTTGCGGCGGGACAGGGTTTCAGCCCCAGCATTTT | CASCGGTGFQPQHF
- | TRBJ1-4 | TRBV5-1 | TRBD1 | TGCGCCAGCAGCTTCGGGACAGCATCCAATGAAAAACTGTTTTTT | CASSFGTASNEKLFF
- | TRBJ2-5 | TRBV6-2/TRBV6-3 | TRBD1 | TGTGCCAGCAGCCAGGGACAGGCTCCCCGGACCCAGTACTTC | CASSQGQAPRTQYF
- | TRBJ1-5 | TRBV7-8 | - | TGTGCCAGCAGCCCAGGGACACAAAATCAGCCCCAGCATTTT | CASSPGTQNQPQHF
once | TRBJ1-4 | TRBV30 | - | TGTGCCTGGGACAGACATAATGAAAAACTGTTTTTT | CAWDRHNEKLFF
- | TRBJ2-5 | TRBV5-4 | - | TGTGCCAGCACCGATTCGAGGGTGGGAGAGACCCAGTACTTC | CASTDSRVGETQYF
- | TRBJ1-5 | TRBV9 | - | TGTGCCAGCAGCGACGTCGGCGGCGCTCAGCCCCAGCATTTT | CASSDVGGAQPQHF
- | TRBJ2-5 | TRBV21-1 | - | TGTGCCAGCAGCAAAGGACGGGGCAGGGGGCGAATTGAGACCCAGTACTTC | CASSKGRGRGRIETQYF
- | TRBJ2-1 | TRBV30 | TRBD2 | TGTGCCTGGAGTACGACTAGCGGGAGGTGGGGTGGTGAGCAGTTCTTC | CAWSTTSGRWGGEQFF
- | TRBJ2-1 | TRBV7-9 | TRBD2 | TGTGCCAGCGCGCGGGGGGGCGGACATTACAATGAGCAGTTCTTC | CASARGGGHYNEQFF
- | TRBJ2-7 | TRBV2 | - | TGTGCCAGCAGTGTTGACACCTACGAGCAGTACTTC | CASSVDTYEQYF
- | TRBJ1-2 | TRBV6-1 | TRBD1 | TGTGCCAGCAGTGAGACAGGGAAAGGCTATGGCTACACCTTC | CASSETGKGYGYTF
- | TRBJ2-5 | TRBV27 | - | TGTGCCAGCAGTTTAGGACCGGGATCCGTACAAGAGACCCAGTACTTC | CASSLGPGSVQETQYF
- | TRBJ2-3 | TRBV3-1/TRBV3-2 | TRBD2 | TGTGCCAGCAGCCAAGTCATTGCGGGAGACACAGATACGCAGTATTTT | CASSQVIAGDTDTQYF
- | TRBJ2-1 | TRBV6-6 | TRBD2 | TGTGCCAGCAGCAAGACTAGCGGGGGGGAGCAGTTCTTC | CASSKTSGGEQFF
- | TRBJ2-3 | TRBV24-1 | - | TGTGCCACCAGTGATAAGTCAGGCGGCACAGATACGCAGTATTTT | CATSDKSGGTDTQYF
- | TRBJ1-2 | TRBV21-1 | - | TGTGCCAGCAGCAATGGGGGTAAACAGGGCCACTATGGCTACACCTTC | CASSNGGKQGHYGYTF
- | TRBJ2-7 | TRBV30 | - | TGTGCCTGGAGTGTCGGCTCCTACGAGCAGTACTTC | CAWSVGSYEQYF
- | TRBJ2-7 | TRBV5-4 | TRBD1 | TGTGCCAGCAGCATGGACAGGGGGCAGTACGAGCAGTACTTC | CASSMDRGQYEQYF